This is a list of T cell receptor beta chains from one sample in a study of response to subunit inactivated influenza vaccine. TCRdb reanalysed the RT-PCR reads using MiXCR and keeps one entry per CDR3 protein. The top ten clones hold around 2.8% of a sample with about 540,000 distinct CDR3 sequences, approximately 24% of them seen once. These data were likewise used in another study, on T cells expressing NK-cell markers.

The sequencing here drew on CD4+ T cells sorted from PBMCs, taken approximately 13 days after vaccination. These receptors were obtained from a man aged 50 to 60 who received an inactivated influenza vaccine. Both conserved end residues are part of each CDR3. Each record gives: V gene, CDR3 length, J gene, CDR3 protein.

>TRBV20-1|16|TRBJ1-1
CSARDLGRGLNTEAFF
>TRBV7-9|15|TRBJ1-6
CASSLNRGGNSPLHF
>TRBV5-1|16|TRBJ1-1
CASSLAGGSANTEAFF
>TRBV10-3|15|TRBJ2-2
CAINKRDLNTGELFF
>TRBV5-1|15|TRBJ1-6
CASSREGALNSPLHF
>TRBV20-1|16|TRBJ2-3
CSARAGPQTSTDTQYF
>TRBV21-1|15|TRBJ2-5
CASARFSENGETQYF
>TRBV20-1|14|TRBJ2-5
CSAGSGSGKKTQYF
>TRBV5-6|15|TRBJ2-3
CASSSGWGSTDTQYF
>TRBV11-2|13|TRBJ2-7
CASSLEGVGEQYF
>TRBV6-2/TRBV6-3|17|TRBJ2-6
CASRTPGRSFGANVLTF
>TRBV10-1|16|TRBJ2-2
CASSPGTGSNTGELFF
>TRBV10-3|13|TRBJ2-1
CAISPQGYNEQFF
>TRBV12-3/TRBV12-4|11|TRBJ2-7
CASSSRHEQYF
>TRBV4-2|16|TRBJ2-2
CASSQDLLHSTGELFF
>TRBV29-1|13|TRBJ2-7
CSGASGQGYEQYF
>TRBV12-3/TRBV12-4|15|TRBJ2-3
CASSSLLARPDTQYF
>TRBV11-2|17|TRBJ2-1
CASSLGAGLSSYNEQFF
>TRBV9|17|TRBJ2-5
CASSGGRGLAGGETQYF
>TRBV5-5|13|TRBJ2-1
CASSLSTYNEQFF
>TRBV3-1|16|TRBJ2-3
CASSRGGLTGTDTQYF
>TRBV7-2|13|TRBJ1-5
CASAQVVNQPQHF
>TRBV9|14|TRBJ2-4
CASSAGTDKNIQYF
>TRBV9|13|TRBJ1-2
CASSVPEGAGYTF
>TRBV11-2|18|TRBJ2-6
CASSFRPNTGGSANVLTF
>TRBV20-1|11|TRBJ2-1
CSARRDLLQFF
>TRBV7-9|16|TRBJ1-6
CASSIRAPGVDSPLHF
>TRBV5-1|14|TRBJ2-1
CASRGTGGPNEQFF
>TRBV12-3/TRBV12-4|14|TRBJ1-5
CASSDSKGRRLQHF
>TRBV5-1|15|TRBJ2-7
CASRSGTSKYYEQYF
>TRBV20-1|16|TRBJ1-1
CSASGDRGRVNTEAFF
>TRBV7-9|13|TRBJ2-7
CASSLHEGLEQYF
>TRBV12-3/TRBV12-4|15|TRBJ2-2
CASSPRGRATGELFF
>TRBV4-3|16|TRBJ2-1
CASSQDAGKSYNEQFF
>TRBV6-2/TRBV6-3|14|TRBJ2-3
CASSQTGGPDTQYF
>TRBV7-9|12|TRBJ2-3
CASSLGPGTQYF
>TRBV3-1|15|TRBJ2-1
CASSQDPREYNEQFF
>TRBV20-1|12|TRBJ2-7
CSGWRAGNEQYF
>TRBV5-8|15|TRBJ2-3
CASSWTGGSTDTQYF
>TRBV5-1|14|TRBJ2-5
CASTISGFQETQYF
>TRBV29-1|10|TRBJ2-5
CSVQQETQYF
>TRBV10-3|17|TRBJ2-6
CAIRPGQGNSGANVLTF
>TRBV20-1|14|TRBJ1-5
CSARATGAYQPQHF
>TRBV15|14|TRBJ2-7
CATSRDRYSYEQYF
>TRBV24-1|15|TRBJ2-1
CATSDPGLAGDEQFF
>TRBV6-2/TRBV6-3|15|TRBJ2-1
CASSPRRGPYNEQFF
>TRBV7-2|12|TRBJ2-7
CASSLDLGHRYF
>TRBV7-9|17|TRBJ2-7
CASSLAAKGSGRSEQYF
>TRBV5-1|17|TRBJ2-7
CASNKGLAGVVAGEQYF
>TRBV28|14|TRBJ2-7
CASRSSGRFYEQYF